This TCR beta chain was recovered during a study of vaccination effects on CD4 cells after COVID-19. TCRdb keeps only in-frame clones here, not all; method: immunoSEQ multiplex PCR. Of tens of thousands of clones detected, 76% appear once; the ten largest clones hold approximately 5.8%. Concerning this clone: Its antigen is as yet unknown.

General observations from the study: Marked clonal contraction was seen late after vaccination (in both infection- and vaccine-induced clones).

Germline lookup yields CDR1 SGHAT and CDR2 FQNNGV. CDR3 length: 17 amino acids. J lost 9 bases, V lost 5 bases, and 17 bases had no gene match. Within the ViraFEST assay, antigen-specific CD4+ T cells underwent expansion with viral peptide pools prior to sequencing. Between days 10 and 11 of culture, CD4+ T cells were separated out. Infection with SARS-CoV-2 occurred in the person between March and December 2020, and PCR confirmed it. V usage is TRBV11-2 and J usage is TRBJ2-1; 9 positions match TRBD2. This clonotype originated in a human donor who had a prior SARS-CoV-2 infection. The sequencing here drew on CD4+ T cells from PBMCs cultured with HIV peptides, taken before COVID-19 vaccination. Subset: HIV-1 Nef peptide pool negative control/reference culture. For the CDR3, the DNA is TGTGCCAGCAGCATCGATTTGGGATTAGCGGGAGCGGGTGAGCAGTTCTTC. Residues: CASSIDLGLAGAGEQFF. Full variable domain (rest looked up from reference TRBV11-2 and TRBJ2-1): EAGVAQSPRYKIIEKRQSVAFWCNPISGHATLYWYQQILGQGPKLLIQFQNNGVVDDSQLPKDRFSAERLKGVDSTLKIQPAKLEDSAVYLCASSIDLGLAGAGEQFFGPGTRLTVL.